Below are 2 T cell receptor beta chains sequenced from a single sample in a study of T cell responses to AZD1222 COVID-19 vaccine (dated by TCRdb to the early 2020s). In the paper's terms, the time point label means: baseline before first vaccination. Library preparation used the immunoSEQ multiplex PCR assay. Imported from immuneACCESS, the table was reduced by TCRdb to in-frame sequences with V and J called. These copies leave out some clones; in studies compared against another copy, an unresolved V gene accounts for under half, and the cause of the remainder is not known. The sample records roughly 80,000 clones, roughly nine tenths of which are singletons. The ten largest clones take up 4.2% of the sample. The source material was peripheral blood, sampled on day 0 of AZD1222 vaccination. These receptors originate from an adult in good health.

This clone was detected once. The chain carries TRBV6-1 and TRBJ1-2; D is uncertain. CDR1 is MNHNS, CDR2 SASEGT, per germline. Trimming left V 2 bases short and J 7 bases short, with 8 bases between. This CDR3 has 12 amino acids. The CDR3, as DNA: TGTGCCAGCAGTGAACCGAGAGGTGGCTACACCTTC. Translating gives CASSEPRGGYTF.

The rearrangement joins TRBV5-1 to TRBJ2-5; possibly TRBD2 for D (5 bases). The CDR3 runs to 13 residues. Trimming left V 7 bases short and J 5 bases short, with 15 bases between. The germline V gene encodes CDR1 SGHRS and CDR2 YFSETQ. CDR3 coding DNA: TGCGCCAGCCGGCCCGCGGAGCGGGAGACCCAGTACTTC. Protein: CASRPAERETQYF.